Below, 10 T cell receptor beta chains from the same sample are listed, as sequenced in a study of cytomegalovirus exposure and HLA in healthy donors. 60 Vbeta and 13 Jbeta primers were used in PCR. Sequenced by immunoSEQ multiplex PCR; TCRdb stores in-frame clones only, minus some. The table has about 130,000 clones, about 66% seen once. Sequencing was done on a sample of PBMCs. The source of these receptors is a human donor in good health.

The CDR3 bases are TGTGCCAGCAGTCAACGACAGGCTAGCTCCTACAATGAGCAGTTCTTC. It is translated as CASSQRQASSYNEQFF. The J gene is TRBJ2-1, the V gene TRBV27; the D gene is possibly TRBD1 (6 bases). Germline V gene lookup returns CDR1 MNHEY and CDR2 SMNVEV (reference sequence). This CDR3 has 16 residues. Trimming pared 5 bases from V and 0 bases from J, leaving 14 bases between.

The V call is TRBV27, the J call TRBJ2-7, with D hard to call. This CDR3 comprises 11 residues. The germline V and J ends were trimmed by 6 bases and 3 bases, with 6 bases remaining between them. Germline values: CDR1 MNHEY, CDR2 SMNVEV (reference sequence). As DNA, the CDR3 is TGTGCCAGCAGGGAGCTCTACGAGCAGTACTTC. This sequence encodes CASRELYEQYF.

The rearrangement uses TRBV7-2 and TRBJ2-2, with 9 bases aligning to TRBD2. CDR3 length equals 16 residues. Per germline, CDR1 SGHTA and CDR2 FQGNSA. J gave up 8 bases and V 4 bases, and 11 bases lay outside the gene matches. The CDR3 coding sequence is TGTGCCAGCAGCTCCTTTACTAGCGGGTGGGGGGGGGAGCTGTTTTTT. It specifies CASSSFTSGWGGELFF.

CDR3 amino acids: CASSQTGTRTDTQYF. The DNA of the CDR3 is TGTGCCAGCAGTCAGACAGGGACTAGGACAGATACGCAGTATTTT. The chain couples TRBV7-3 to TRBJ2-3, with D maybe TRBD2 (8 bases). Germline V gene data show CDR1 as SGHTA and CDR2 as FQGTGA. The CDR3 is 15 amino acids. Trimming cost V 6 bases and J 3 bases, with 16 bases left between them.

This rearrangement joins TRBV19 to TRBJ1-2, with D unresolved. The germline V gene encodes CDR1 LNHDA and CDR2 SQIVND (reference sequence). The CDR3 is made up of 11 amino acids. Trimming left V 5 bases short and J 6 bases short, with 7 bases between. The CDR3 is CASSQIDGYTF. CDR3 nucleotide sequence: TGTGCCAGTAGTCAGATTGATGGCTACACCTTC.

The V and J genes are TRBV4-1 and TRBJ1-5; weak D call: TRBD1 (6 bases). The CDR3 loop spans 17 amino acids. CDR1 and CDR2 (germline): MGHRA, YSYEKL. The V gene lost 2 bases and the J gene lost 4 bases, with 18 bases spanning the gap. In nucleotides, the CDR3 is TGCGCCAGCAGCCAAAAGGCAGGGGCGGAGAGGAATCAGCCCCAGCATTTT. Protein: CASSQKAGAERNQPQHF.

The chain is built from TRBV11-2 and TRBJ2-7; D possibly corresponds to TRBD1 (9 bases). V lost 5 bases and J lost 4, with 27 bases in between. Germline V CDR1 and CDR2: SGHAT, FQNNGV. The CDR3 covers 18 residues. CDR3 DNA sequence: TGTGCCAGCAGCACCTGGGGGACCGGGACAGGGACTAGGTACGAGCAGTACTTC. Its protein product is CASSTWGTGTGTRYEQYF.

The rearrangement links TRBV18 to TRBJ2-7, with TRBD1 matching over 9 bases. CDR1 is KGHSH, CDR2 LQKENI, per germline. V gave up 2 bases and J gave up 0 bases; unmatched junction bases: 11. The CDR3 has 18 amino acids. CDR3 sequence reads: CASSPDYTGQGYSYEQYF. CDR3 coding DNA: TGTGCCAGCTCACCAGATTATACGGGACAGGGTTACTCCTACGAGCAGTACTTC.

V is TRBV6-7 and J is TRBJ2-7; TRBD1 agrees at 9 bases. TRBV6-7 is designated an ORF whose function remains uncertain. The CDR3 consists of 14 residues. The V segment lost 2 bases and the J segment 5 bases; nucleotides outside the gene matches: 4. CDR3 in amino acids: CASSYMGQGNEQYF. CDR3 in DNA: TGTGCCAGCAGTTACATGGGACAGGGTAACGAGCAGTACTTC.

This clone was seen more than once but under ten times. The chain joins TRBV19 to TRBJ1-2; no reliable D call. Trimming pared 0 bases from V and 14 bases from J, leaving 16 bases between. Per germline, CDR1 LNHDA and CDR2 SQIVND (reference sequence). CDR3 length: 13 amino acids. CDR3 DNA: TGTGCCAGTAGTATAGATTCGACAAGCCTCACGACCTTC. Translation gives CASSIDSTSLTTF.